Presented here are 17 T cell receptor beta chains from one specimen sequenced in a study of T-cell reconstitution after alpha-beta-depleted transplantation in children. Preparation of the TCRbeta library involved a method that used unique molecular identifiers. TCRdb redid the calling of the PCR reads with MiXCR, one entry per CDR3 protein. The top ten clones hold about 5% of a sample with 400,000 to 500,000 distinct CDR3 sequences, roughly a tenth of them seen once. The sequenced sample was PBMCs from the stem cell graft donor, obtained from the stem cell graft. The origin of the receptors is a human donor who donated a stem cell graft to a child with acute myeloid leukemia.

This clonotype has only a few counts. This chain uses TRBV30 with TRBJ1-6; TRBD1 matches at 10 bases. The germline CDR1 and CDR2 sequences are GTSNPN and SVGIG (reference sequence). With V trimmed by 1 base and J by 6 bases, 3 bases remained unmatched. The CDR3 loop spans 15 amino acids. The CDR3 protein is CAWSGRQGANSPLHF. Here the CDR3 DNA reads TGTGCCTGGAGTGGCCGACAGGGGGCTAATTCACCCCTCCACTTT.

The V and J genes are TRBV30 and TRBJ2-3; the match to TRBD2 covers 10 bases. J lost 2 bases, V lost 0 bases, and 5 bases had no gene match. The CDR3 totals 16 residues. Germline CDR1 GTSNPN, CDR2 SVGIG (reference sequence). Here the CDR3 reads CAWSVPAGGSTDTQYF. The DNA for the CDR3 is TGTGCCTGGAGTGTACCAGCGGGAGGGTCCACAGATACGCAGTATTTT.

This sequence joins TRBV7-3 and TRBJ2-3, with 8 bases identical to TRBD2. J lost 0 bases, V lost 5 bases, and 4 bases had no gene match. CDR1 is SGHTA, CDR2 FQGTGA, per germline. CDR3 length: 15 residues. In nucleotides, the CDR3 is TGTGCCAGCAGCCCGTCTAGCGGGAGCACAGATACGCAGTATTTT. This sequence encodes CASSPSSGSTDTQYF. Supplemented by reference TRBV7-3 and TRBJ2-3, the full variable domain reads GAGVSQTPSNKVTEKGKYVELRCDPISGHTALYWYRQSLGQGPEFLIYFQGTGAADDSGLPNDRFFAVRPEGSVSTLKIQRTERGDSAVYLCASSPSSGSTDTQYFGPGTRLTVL.

There are a few counts of this clonotype. This chain joins TRBV18 and TRBJ2-5; 7 bases fit TRBD1. V lost 4 bases and J lost 5; bases outside the gene matches: 4. The CDR3 loop spans 13 amino acids. Germline lookup yields CDR1 KGHSH and CDR2 LQKENI. The CDR3 coding sequence is TGTGCCAGCTCACAGCTGACAGGGGAGACCCAGTACTTC. Translating gives CASSQLTGETQYF.

There are many counts of this clonotype. The V call is TRBV5-1, the J call TRBJ2-5, with D tentatively TRBD2 (5 bases). There are 14 residues in the CDR3. V was clipped by 5 bases and J by 5 bases, with 16 bases between them. Per the germline V gene, CDR1 is SGHRS and CDR2 is YFSETQ. The CDR3 is CASRGSGLLETQYF. CDR3 DNA sequence: TGCGCCAGCAGGGGGAGCGGCCTCCTGGAGACCCAGTACTTC.

This clonotype turned up a few times. The rearrangement uses TRBV29-1 and TRBJ2-7; 9 bases map to TRBD1. The CDR3 has 14 residues. J was trimmed by 2 bases and V by 4 bases; bases with no gene match: 6. The germline V gene has CDR1 SQVTM and CDR2 ANQGSEA. CDR3 region: CSVAFGQGPYEQYF. In DNA, the CDR3 is TGCAGCGTTGCTTTTGGACAGGGGCCCTACGAGCAGTACTTC.

V gene TRBV20-1 combines with J gene TRBJ2-2; no definite D call. The CDR3 spans 15 residues. Germline V CDR1 and CDR2: DFQATT, SNEGSKA (reference sequence). Between the trimmed V and J ends, which lost 1 base and 0 bases, there was a span of 9 bases. The CDR3 coding sequence is TGCAGTGCTAGAGTTACGGGCGCGAACACCGGGGAGCTGTTTTTT. Translating it yields CSARVTGANTGELFF.

CDR3 in DNA: TGTGCCAGCAGTTTACAGGGAAACACCATATATTTT. Encoded protein: CASSLQGNTIYF. The V call is TRBV12-3 or TRBV12-4, the J call TRBJ1-3; D uncertain. With 2 bases removed from V and 4 bases from J, the gap between germline ends came to 3 bases. The length of the CDR3 is 12 residues.

There are many counts of this clonotype. The chain uses TRBV5-1 and TRBJ2-3, with TRBD1 as a possible D gene (5 bases). The germline V and J ends were trimmed by 5 bases and 0 bases, with 13 bases remaining between them. CDR1 SGHRS and CDR2 YFSETQ come from the germline V gene. There are 15 residues in the CDR3. CDR3 DNA: TGCGCCAGCAGAATTGGTAGGGGTAGCACAGATACGCAGTATTTT. Encoded protein: CASRIGRGSTDTQYF.

Details on this clonotype: A much larger clone differs from this one at a single base, so this may be a read error. The chain is built from TRBV29-1 and TRBJ2-1; TRBD1 agrees at 7 bases. The CDR3 contains 12 residues. V dropped 7 bases and J dropped 7; count of bases not matched to a gene: 7. The germline CDR1 and CDR2 sequences are SQVTM and ANQGSEA. CDR3 bases: TGCAGCGGACTAACAGGGGTAAATGAGCAGTTCTTC. Translation gives CSGLTGVNEQFF.

This clonotype turned up a few times. The V and J genes are TRBV11-2 and TRBJ2-3; 9 bases line up with TRBD2. CDR1 and CDR2 from the germline V gene are SGHAT and FQNNGV. There are 17 residues in the CDR3. V was pared by 4 bases and J by 3 bases, with 11 bases of the junction left unmatched. The CDR3 DNA sequence: TGTGCCAGCAGCTCCCGTGTAGCGGGAGATCGAACAGATACGCAGTATTTT. Protein sequence: CASSSRVAGDRTDTQYF.

The chain uses TRBV7-9 and TRBJ2-1, with 9 bases matching TRBD2. The V gene end was trimmed by 5 bases and the J gene end by 6 bases; junction bases not matched to a gene: 11. The CDR3 loop spans 16 amino acids. Germline CDR1 is SEHNR and CDR2 is FQNEAQ (reference sequence). CDR3: CASSPDSGLAGNEQFF. The CDR3 nucleotides are TGTGCCAGCAGCCCCGACTCGGGACTAGCCGGCAATGAGCAGTTCTTC. The complete variable domain, with remaining parts taken from reference TRBV7-9 and TRBJ2-1, reads DTGVSQNPRHKITKRGQNVTFRCDPISEHNRLYWYRQTLGQGPEFLTYFQNEAQLEKSRLLSDRFSAERPKGSFSTLEIQRTEQGDSAMYLCASSPDSGLAGNEQFFGPGTRLTVL.

The rearrangement joins TRBV12-5 to TRBJ2-7; D unclear. The CDR3 has 11 amino acids. Germline-derived CDR1 and CDR2 are LGHNT and FRNRAP. Trimming stripped 4 bases from V and 3 bases from J, with 4 bases between. CDR3 nucleotides: TGTGCTAGTGGTTCCAACTACGAGCAGTACTTC. This encodes CASGSNYEQYF.

The CDR3 nucleotides read TGCGCCAGCAGCCAATCAGGGATAGGGTACGAGCAGTACTTC. Translated, it gives CASSQSGIGYEQYF. The chain is built from TRBV4-3 and TRBJ2-7; the D gene is possibly TRBD1 (5 bases). Trimming took off 2 bases at V and 4 bases at J, with 12 bases between the two ends. Germline V gene lookup returns CDR1 LGHNA and CDR2 YSLEER. The CDR3 is 14 residues long.

The V call is TRBV20-1, the J call TRBJ1-2; D unresolved. The CDR3 covers 13 residues. V was clipped by 0 bases and J by 1 base, with 6 bases between them. The germline V gene has CDR1 DFQATT and CDR2 SNEGSKA (reference sequence). The CDR3 sequence is CSARDGNNYGYTF. As DNA, the CDR3 is TGCAGTGCTAGAGATGGGAATAACTATGGCTACACCTTC.

The chain has TRBV6-1 and TRBJ1-1; weak D call: TRBD1 (6 bases). The V gene's germline CDR1 is MNHNS and CDR2 SASEGT. CDR3 length: 15 amino acids. The V end was cut by 5 bases, the J end by 0 bases, with 13 bases between. The CDR3 loop reads CASSKDSAMNTEAFF. CDR3 coding DNA: TGTGCCAGCAGTAAGGACAGTGCGATGAACACTGAAGCTTTCTTT.

This clonotype was counted ten times or more. This chain connects TRBV6-5 to TRBJ1-5; D is uncertain. Germline V lookup: CDR1 MNHEY, CDR2 SVGAGI. V lost 7 bases and J 0 bases, leaving 10 bases between the germline ends. CDR3 size: 14 residues. CDR3 region: CASKEAYSNQPQHF. The CDR3 DNA is TGTGCCAGCAAGGAGGCGTATAGCAATCAGCCCCAGCATTTT.